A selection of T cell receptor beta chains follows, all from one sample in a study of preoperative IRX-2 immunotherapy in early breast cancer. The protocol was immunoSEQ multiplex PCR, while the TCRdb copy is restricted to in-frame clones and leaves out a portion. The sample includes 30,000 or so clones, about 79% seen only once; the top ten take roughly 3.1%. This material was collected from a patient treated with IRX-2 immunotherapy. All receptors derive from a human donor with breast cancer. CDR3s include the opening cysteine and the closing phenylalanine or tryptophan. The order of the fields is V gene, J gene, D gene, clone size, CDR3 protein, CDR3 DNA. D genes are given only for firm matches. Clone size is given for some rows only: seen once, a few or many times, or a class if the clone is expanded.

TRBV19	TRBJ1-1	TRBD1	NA	CASSSPGTVHKAFF	TGTGCCAGTAGTAGCCCGGGGACAGTACATAAAGCTTTCTTT
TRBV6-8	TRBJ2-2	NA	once	CASSYSTREPNTGELFF	TGTGCCAGCAGTTACTCTACAAGAGAACCGAACACCGGGGAGCTGTTTTTT
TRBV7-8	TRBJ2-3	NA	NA	CASCRVGGFSTDTQYF	TGTGCCAGCTGCCGGGTCGGGGGTTTTAGCACAGATACGCAGTATTTT
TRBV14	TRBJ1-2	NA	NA	CASSQDRGRNYGYTF	TGTGCCAGCAGCCAAGATAGAGGGCGGAACTATGGCTACACCTTC
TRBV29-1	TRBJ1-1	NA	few	CSVMVRRDTEAFF	TGCAGCGTTATGGTTCGCAGGGATACTGAAGCTTTCTTT
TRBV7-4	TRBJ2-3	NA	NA	CASSLGSRGDTQYF	TGTGCCAGCAGTTTGGGCAGTCGAGGAGATACGCAGTATTTT
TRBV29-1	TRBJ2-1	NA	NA	CSASTPREEQFF	TGCAGCGCCTCGACCCCACGAGAGGAGCAGTTCTTC
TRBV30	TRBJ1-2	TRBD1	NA	CAWGTGYGYTF	TGTGCCTGGGGGACAGGGTATGGCTACACCTTC
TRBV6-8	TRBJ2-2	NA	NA	CAIRGGQGLNTGELFF	TGTGCCATCAGGGGGGGACAAGGGCTGAACACCGGGGAGCTGTTTTTT
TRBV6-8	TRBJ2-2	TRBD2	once	CASSYPNLADLYTGELFF	TGTGCCAGCAGTTACCCGAACCTAGCGGACCTATACACCGGGGAGCTGTTTTTT
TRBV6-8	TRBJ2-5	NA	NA	CASSYHGGGETQYF	TGTGCCAGCAGTTACCACGGAGGAGGGGAGACCCAGTACTTC
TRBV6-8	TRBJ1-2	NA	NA	CASAVVDHGYTF	TGTGCCAGCGCCGTAGTAGACCATGGCTACACCTTC
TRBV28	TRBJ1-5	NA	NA	CASSLGGVSNQPQHF	TGTGCCAGCAGTTTAGGGGGCGTTAGCAATCAGCCCCAGCATTTT
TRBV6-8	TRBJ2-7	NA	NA	CASSYSSEVGSYEQYF	TGTGCCAGCAGTTACTCGAGTGAGGTTGGATCCTACGAGCAGTACTTC
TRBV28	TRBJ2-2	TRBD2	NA	CASSLRLAGTGELFF	TGTGCCAGCAGTTTAAGGCTAGCGGGCACCGGGGAGCTGTTTTTT
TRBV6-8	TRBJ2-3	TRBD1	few	CASSMRGPYFTDTQYF	TGTGCCAGCAGTATGAGGGGGCCGTATTTCACAGATACGCAGTATTTT
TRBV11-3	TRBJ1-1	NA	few	CASSPLGGGSNTEAFF	TGTGCCAGCAGCCCATTGGGGGGGGGTAGCAACACTGAAGCTTTCTTT
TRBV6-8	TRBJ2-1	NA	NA	CASRRGVWVEQFF	TGTGCCAGCAGGAGGGGGGTTTGGGTTGAGCAGTTCTTC
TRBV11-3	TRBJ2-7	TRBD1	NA	CASSPTTGVYEQYF	TGTGCCAGCAGCCCAACGACAGGGGTCTACGAGCAGTACTTC
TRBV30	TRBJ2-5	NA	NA	CAWSVRETQYF	TGTGCCTGGAGTGTCAGAGAGACCCAGTACTTC
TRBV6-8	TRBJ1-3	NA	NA	CASRVTHSSGNTIYF	TGTGCCAGCAGGGTAACTCATAGCTCTGGAAACACCATATATTTT
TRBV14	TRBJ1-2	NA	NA	CASSRTPLPVYGYTF	TGTGCCAGCAGCCGTACACCTTTACCAGTCTATGGCTACACCTTC
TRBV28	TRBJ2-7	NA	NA	CASSPYAAEQYF	TGTGCCAGCAGTCCCTATGCGGCCGAGCAGTACTTC
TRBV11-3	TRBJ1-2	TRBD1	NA	CASSLDRSGGNGYTF	TGTGCCAGCAGCTTAGACCGATCAGGGGGCAATGGCTACACCTTC
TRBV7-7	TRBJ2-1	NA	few	CASSPPTSSSGREQFF	TGTGCCAGCAGCCCCCCAACGTCCTCCTCGGGCAGGGAGCAGTTCTTC
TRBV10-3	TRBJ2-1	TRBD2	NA	CAISERIGLAGPNNEQFF	TGTGCCATCAGTGAGAGGATCGGACTAGCGGGGCCGAACAATGAGCAGTTCTTC
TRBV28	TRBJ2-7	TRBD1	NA	CASRPTGGPSYEQYF	TGTGCCAGCAGACCTACAGGGGGACCCTCCTACGAGCAGTACTTC
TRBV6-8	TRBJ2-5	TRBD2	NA	CATRLAGEGETQYF	TGTGCCACTCGGCTAGCGGGAGAGGGAGAGACCCAGTACTTC
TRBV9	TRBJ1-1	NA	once	CASSENQGFNTEAFF	TGTGCCAGCAGTGAAAATCAGGGATTCAACACTGAAGCTTTCTTT